These T cell receptor beta chains were read from a single sample in a study of human T cells and chemical hapten exposure. TCRdb ran MiXCR on the RACE reads and lists one entry per CDR3 protein. This sample has around 120,000 distinct CDR3 sequences, with 9.5% to 12% found just once. The starting material was whole blood, obtained in connection with sensitization to the hapten diphenylcyclopropenone (DPC). These receptors all come from a woman aged 35 to 49 with alopecia areata. Some clones in this sample may be carry-over from other donors' samples. Each CDR3 is given with its conserved first and last residue. A D gene is named only where the DNA matches it firmly. The size of a clone is reported for some rows only, either as once, few or many, or as a class for expanded clones.

j_call,d_call,v_call,clone_size,cdr3_nt,cdr3_aa
TRBJ2-1,TRBD1,TRBV7-2,many,TGTGCCAGCAGCTTACAGACAGGGGCGATCTACAATGAGCAGTTCTTC,CASSLQTGAIYNEQFF
TRBJ2-4,TRBD1,TRBV19,many,TGTGCCAGTACTCATGGAGGGGGACAGGGGTTTACTCAGTACTTC,CASTHGGGQGFTQYF
TRBJ2-7,-,TRBV4-2,-,TGTGCCAGCAGCCAAGGACTAGCCTACGAGCAGTACTTC,CASSQGLAYEQYF
TRBJ2-7,-,TRBV18,-,TGTGCCAGCTCACCACGATTAGACGGCTACGAGCAGTACTTC,CASSPRLDGYEQYF
TRBJ2-7,TRBD2,TRBV27,-,TGTGCCAGCAGTCCCACAACGGGAGGGTGGGAGCAGTACTTC,CASSPTTGGWEQYF
TRBJ1-3,-,TRBV7-2,few,TGTGCCAGCAGCTTATCCGAACGCTCTGGAAACACCATATATTTT,CASSLSERSGNTIYF
TRBJ1-6,TRBD1,TRBV7-6,many,TGTGCCAGCAGCGGGACAGGGAATTCACCCCTCCACTTT,CASSGTGNSPLHF
TRBJ2-1,TRBD2,TRBV24-1,few,TGTGCCACCAGTGACCCGAGCGGGAGGGTCTACAATGAGCAGTTCTTC,CATSDPSGRVYNEQFF
TRBJ2-6,TRBD1,TRBV6-2/TRBV6-3,few,TGTGCCAGCATCCCAGGGGGCTCTGGGGCCAACGTCCTGACTTTC,CASIPGGSGANVLTF
TRBJ1-2,-,TRBV20-1,-,TGCAGTGCTAGCCACAACTATGGCTACACCTTC,CSASHNYGYTF
TRBJ2-3,TRBD2,TRBV11-2,few,TGTGCCAGCAGCCGCCCGACAGAACTAGCGGGCCGCACAGATACGCAGTATTTT,CASSRPTELAGRTDTQYF
TRBJ1-3,TRBD1,TRBV4-1,-,TGCGCCAGCAGCCAAGATATGGGACAGGGCTCCGGAAACACCATATATTTT,CASSQDMGQGSGNTIYF
TRBJ2-1,TRBD2,TRBV2,many,TGTGCCAGCAGCCTCGGGAGGGCTTCCTACAATGAGCAGTTCTTC,CASSLGRASYNEQFF
TRBJ2-7,TRBD1,TRBV6-2/TRBV6-3,few,TGTGCCAGCACCACAACCCGACAGGGGTCCTACGAGCAGTACTTC,CASTTTRQGSYEQYF
TRBJ1-2,-,TRBV6-5,-,TGTGCCAGCAGTTACTCGACGGGAGGGGTTGGCTACACCTTC,CASSYSTGGVGYTF
TRBJ1-1,-,TRBV27,many,TGTGCCAGCAGTTCACACAAGGGAGGCCCGGGAACTGAAGCTTTCTTT,CASSSHKGGPGTEAFF
TRBJ1-1,TRBD1,TRBV18,few,TGTGCCAGCTCACCACGAGGTCTGGACAGGGTCCTTGAAGCTTTCTTT,CASSPRGLDRVLEAFF
TRBJ1-2,TRBD1,TRBV29-1,-,TGCAGCGTTGTTGCAGGGGGGTATGGCTACACCTTC,CSVVAGGYGYTF
TRBJ2-3,TRBD2,TRBV20-1,few,TGCAGTGCTAAAGCGGCTAGCGGGAGTCCAGATACGCAGTATTTT,CSAKAASGSPDTQYF
TRBJ1-1,-,TRBV20-1,few,TGCAGTGCTAGTATTGGTCTACGGGTCACTGAAGCTTTCTTT,CSASIGLRVTEAFF
TRBJ2-4,TRBD2,TRBV4-1,many,TGCGCCAGCAGCCAAGATTCGGCGCGGGGGGAAAACATTCAGTACTTC,CASSQDSARGENIQYF
TRBJ1-6,TRBD1,TRBV4-3,few,TGCGCCAGCAGCCAAGATGACAGGGTAGTCTCACCCCTCCACTTT,CASSQDDRVVSPLHF
TRBJ1-1,-,TRBV6-1,many,TGTGCCAGCGTGGGCGGGTCAGGAACTGAAGCTTTCTTT,CASVGGSGTEAFF
TRBJ2-7,TRBD1,TRBV29-1,few,TGCAGCGTTCCCCTCGGGACAGGGAGGGAGCAGTACTTC,CSVPLGTGREQYF
TRBJ1-2,-,TRBV29-1,-,TGCAGCGTTGAAGATCCCTGGACTGGGACTTATGGCTACACCTTC,CSVEDPWTGTYGYTF
TRBJ2-3,-,TRBV24-1,many,TGTGCCACCAGTGGGTCTCCAGGGGCAGATACGCAGTATTTT,CATSGSPGADTQYF
TRBJ1-1,-,TRBV7-2,once,TGTGCCAGCGAAAAGGGGTTGACGAACACTGAAGCTTTCTTT,CASEKGLTNTEAFF
TRBJ2-6,-,TRBV19,few,TGTGCCAGTAGTATGACAGCTGGGGCCAACGTCCTGACTTTC,CASSMTAGANVLTF
TRBJ2-6,TRBD2,TRBV6-2/TRBV6-3,many,TGTGCCAGCAGTTACGGGGGGGCTGGGGCCAACGTCCTGACTTTC,CASSYGGAGANVLTF
TRBJ2-5,-,TRBV20-1,few,TGCAGTGCTAGATCCGGCCAAGAGACCCAGTACTTC,CSARSGQETQYF
TRBJ1-2,-,TRBV28,-,TGTGCCAGCAGTCATCACGGCGCAGGGACCTATGGCTACACCTTC,CASSHHGAGTYGYTF
TRBJ2-4,-,TRBV20-1,few,TGCAGTGCAACACAGGGTTTAGCCAAAAACATTCAGTACTTC,CSATQGLAKNIQYF
TRBJ2-7,TRBD2,TRBV6-6,-,TGTGCCAGCAGTTACTCGGTAGCGGGGGCCCTCGAGCAGTACTTC,CASSYSVAGALEQYF
TRBJ2-7,TRBD2,TRBV5-1,few,TGCGCCAGCAGCGCGGGACTAGCGGGGGACTACGAGCAGTACTTC,CASSAGLAGDYEQYF
TRBJ2-5,-,TRBV10-3,-,TGTGCCACACGGGACCAAGAGACCCAGTACTTC,CATRDQETQYF
TRBJ1-4,-,TRBV12-3/TRBV12-4,-,TGTGCCAGCAGTGCCCCCACCGGGGTAGCTAATGAAAAACTGTTTTTT,CASSAPTGVANEKLFF
TRBJ2-1,-,TRBV7-6,once,TGTGCCAGCAGCCCTAGGGCGACAAGCTCCTACAATGAGCAGTTCTTC,CASSPRATSSYNEQFF
TRBJ2-7,-,TRBV5-1,-,TGCGCCAGCAGTTTGAGCCGGGGCCTCAGGCAGGAGCAGTACTTC,CASSLSRGLRQEQYF
TRBJ2-3,TRBD2,TRBV6-6,few,TGTGCCAGCAGTTACCAGCGGGGGGGCACAGATACGCAGTATTTT,CASSYQRGGTDTQYF
TRBJ2-2,-,TRBV10-1,many,TGCGCCAGCAGCGGGGAAGCCGGGGAGCTGTTTTTT,CASSGEAGELFF
TRBJ1-2,-,TRBV5-6,few,TGTGCCAGCAGCTTTGGACAGAAGCCTAACTATGGCTACACCTTC,CASSFGQKPNYGYTF
TRBJ2-5,TRBD1,TRBV29-1,many,TGCAGCGTTGAAGGACAGGGATATTCAGAGACCCAGTACTTC,CSVEGQGYSETQYF
TRBJ1-2,-,TRBV28,-,TGTGCCAGCGAAGTAAAGGGAGAATATGGCTACACCTTC,CASEVKGEYGYTF
TRBJ2-3,TRBD2,TRBV6-2/TRBV6-3,many,TGTGCCAGCAGCCGCGCTGGACTAGCGGGCACAGATACGCAGTATTTT,CASSRAGLAGTDTQYF
TRBJ2-1,TRBD2,TRBV4-1,many,TGCGCCAGCAGTTTAGCGGGAGGGTCCTCGCAGTTCTTC,CASSLAGGSSQFF
TRBJ2-7,-,TRBV7-9,few,TGTGCCAGCAGCCCGAGACAGGTCAGCGACGAGCAGTACTTC,CASSPRQVSDEQYF
TRBJ1-1,-,TRBV28,few,TGTGCCAGCAGTTTATCGCCGTCGAACACTGAAGCTTTCTTT,CASSLSPSNTEAFF
TRBJ2-7,TRBD1,TRBV20-1,many,TGCAGTGGGGGCCGAACAGGGGGCTACGAGCAGTACTTC,CSGGRTGGYEQYF
TRBJ1-3,-,TRBV28,-,TGTGCCAGCGGGAGGGGGGTTAGATCGGGAAACACCATATATTTT,CASGRGVRSGNTIYF
TRBJ2-7,-,TRBV3-1,many,TGTGCCAGCAGCCGGGCGACAGTTTACGAGCAGTACTTC,CASSRATVYEQYF
TRBJ2-7,-,TRBV9,-,TGTGCCAGCAGCGTAGGAGAGGGGTTCGAGCAGTACTTC,CASSVGEGFEQYF
TRBJ1-4,-,TRBV5-1,many,TGCGCCAGCAGGGAGTCCGCAACTAATGAAAAACTGTTTTTT,CASRESATNEKLFF